Sequencing of this T cell receptor (beta chain) was carried out in a study of blood T cells in healthy people across ages. Germline trimming cut 0 bases from V and 6 bases from J; bases unmatched to any gene: 8. The CDR3 sequence is 18 residues long. CDR1 MGHDK and CDR2 SYGVNS come from the germline V gene. Then a second PCR, running about 6 to 12 cycles, was carried out with a sample-barcoded 5' primer and a J-beta primer mix. TCRdb fed the 5' RACE reads into MiXCR, producing one record per CDR3 protein. Altogether around 1,900,000 distinct CDR3 sequences are present, 30% to 40% being singletons, with the ten largest covering more than 20%. Total RNA, at least 5.5 micrograms per sample, was extracted from PBMCs.

J is TRBJ2-3 and V is TRBV25-1, with 14 bases fitting TRBD2. The sequence derives from a human donor in good health. Specimen: blood. CDR3 sequence reads: CASSEYIGGLAGEDTQYF. The DNA for the CDR3 is TGTGCCAGCAGTGAATATATCGGGGGACTAGCGGGGGAGGATACGCAGTATTTT.